This TCR beta chain stems from a study of T cells in Graves' hyperthyroidism and ophthalmopathy. Researchers took RNA transcripts and amplified the TCR beta CDR3 regions from them. With the HTBI primer set, the TCR CDR3 went through a first round of RT-PCR. TCRdb itself ran the multiplex PCR reads through MiXCR, one entry per CDR3 protein. In the table there are about 300,000 distinct CDR3 sequences, roughly 19% of which are singletons. This clonotype was counted ten times or more. The CDR3 loop spans 14 amino acids. Germline trimming cut 8 bases from V and 6 bases from J; bases unmatched to any gene: 12. Germline-derived CDR1 and CDR2 are MDHEN and SYDVKM.

The clonotype comes from a man aged 50 to 59 with Graves' ophthalmopathy. The sample comprised blood. The chain has TRBV28 and TRBJ1-1; 7 nucleotides line up with TRBD1. The CDR3 here is CASETGDGTPEAFF. In DNA form, the CDR3 reads TGTGCCAGCGAAACAGGGGACGGTACGCCTGAAGCTTTCTTT. Full variable domain (remainder filled in from reference TRBV28 and TRBJ1-1): DVKVTQSSRYLVKRTGEKVFLECVQDMDHENMFWYRQDPGLGLRLIYFSYDVKMKEKGDIPEGYSVSREKKERFSLILESASTNQTSMYLCASETGDGTPEAFFGQGTRLTVV.